This TCR beta chain was recorded in a study of Graves' ophthalmopathy and Graves' hyperthyroidism. Study conclusions and caveats: The study's model predicted ophthalmopathy progression at about 71% sensitivity and about 72% specificity.

Participants with hyperthyroidism, aged 18 to 65, were newly diagnosed with under 2 months' duration. RNA transcripts were the template, and TCR beta CDR3 regions were amplified from them. The workflow started with a first-round RT-PCR run with HTBI primers and then moved on to a second-round multiplex PCR. MiXCR, applied by TCRdb to the multiplex PCR reads, yields one record per CDR3 protein. The sample has around 520,000 distinct CDR3 sequences, 39% seen once. The CDR3 is 14 amino acids. The V gene's germline CDR1 is KGHSH and CDR2 LQKENI. V shed 3 bases, J shed 3 bases, and the junction held 4 bases outside the gene matches. Concerning this clonotype: Its antigen is unknown.

This chain links TRBV18 with TRBJ1-2; TRBD1 agrees at 7 bases. Material: peripheral blood or thyroid tissue (not recorded which). This sequence was found in an adult man with Graves' hyperthyroidism. The CDR3 loop is CASSPTGWDYGYTF. The CDR3 DNA sequence: TGTGCCAGCTCACCGACAGGGTGGGACTATGGCTACACCTTC.